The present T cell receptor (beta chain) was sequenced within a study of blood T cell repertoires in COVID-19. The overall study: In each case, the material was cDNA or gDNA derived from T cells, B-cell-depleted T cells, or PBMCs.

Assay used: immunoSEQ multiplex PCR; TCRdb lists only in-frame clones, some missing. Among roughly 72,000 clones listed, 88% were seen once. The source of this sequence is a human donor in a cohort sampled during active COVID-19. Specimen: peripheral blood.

The CDR3 bases are TGTGCCAGCAGTTCGTCCCGGGGGGGTGCCACTGAAGCTTTCTTT. Translation: CASSSSRGGATEAFF. The rearrangement joins TRBV28 to TRBJ1-1, with D perhaps matching TRBD1 (5 bases). This CDR3 is 15 amino acids long. V shed 4 bases and J shed 4 bases, with 16 bases lying between them. CDR1 MDHEN and CDR2 SYDVKM come from the germline V gene.